These 32 T cell receptor beta chains were sequenced from one sample in a study of CD8 T cells in ankylosing spondylitis. Findings and limits, study-wide: A motif in TCR beta, a set of under ten highly homologous variants, appeared characteristic of ankylosing spondylitis blood.

The antigens these receptors bind are not known. TCRdb redid the calling of the 5' RACE reads with MiXCR, one entry per CDR3 protein. The sample gives 700,000 to 1,000,000 distinct CDR3 sequences, 10% to 15% of which show up once; 0.45% to 0.6% is in the top ten. The specimen sequenced was blood, either unsorted or a sorted T cell fraction (not recorded which). The source of these receptors is a male donor with ankylosing spondylitis.

A few counts support this clonotype. The V gene is TRBV7-2, the J gene TRBJ2-7, with 7 bases identical to TRBD2. The germline gives CDR1 SGHTA, CDR2 FQGNSA. V was pared by 3 bases and J by 1 base, with 9 bases of the junction left unmatched. The CDR3 is made up of 16 amino acids. CDR3 nucleotide sequence: TGTGCCAGCAGCTTGCGTCGGGGGAGGGGTTCCTACGAGCAGTACTTC. It codes for CASSLRRGRGSYEQYF. Full variable domain (remainder filled in from reference TRBV7-2 and TRBJ2-7): GAGVSQSPSNKVTEKGKDVELRCDPISGHTALYWYRQSLGQGLEFLIYFQGNSAPDKSGLPSDRFSAERTGGSVSTLTIQRTQQEDSAVYLCASSLRRGRGSYEQYFGPGTRLTVT.

The table lists this clonotype with a few counts. The chain links TRBV6-1 to TRBJ1-2; no reliable D call. CDR1 is MNHNS and CDR2 is SASEGT in the germline V gene. The CDR3 sequence is 14 residues long. With 7 bases removed from V and 6 bases from J, the gap between germline ends came to 18 bases. The CDR3: CASKLVDGAHGYTF. CDR3 nucleotide sequence: TGTGCCAGCAAATTGGTGGACGGCGCACATGGCTACACCTTC.

This clonotype was picked up many times. The chain links TRBV29-1 to TRBJ2-1; unclear D gene. In germline, CDR1 is SQVTM, CDR2 ANQGSEA. This CDR3 spans 11 amino acids. V lost 4 bases to trimming and J lost 4 bases, with 5 bases between them. CDR3: CSVVGYNEQFF. CDR3 DNA sequence: TGCAGCGTTGTTGGTTACAATGAGCAGTTCTTC.

This clonotype was observed at least ten times. The genes are TRBV12-3 or TRBV12-4 and TRBJ1-5; D perhaps matches TRBD1 (6 bases). The V gene lost 2 bases and the J gene lost 6 bases, with 17 bases spanning the gap. The CDR3 sequence is 16 residues long. As DNA, the CDR3 is TGTGCCAGCAGTTTAAGGGTGACAGGTCGTCGTCAGCCCCAGCATTTT. This translates into CASSLRVTGRRQPQHF.

V gene TRBV20-1 combines with J gene TRBJ2-3; 9 bases map to TRBD1. The CDR3 runs 14 residues. J was trimmed by 5 bases and V by 6 bases; bases with no gene match: 9. CDR1 is DFQATT and CDR2 is SNEGSKA in the germline V gene (reference sequence). CDR3: CSARGTGSRDTQYF. The CDR3 DNA follows: TGCAGTGCGCGCGGGACAGGGAGTAGAGATACGCAGTATTTT.

Comment on this clonotype: The germline gene is not matched at one end of the junction; a read error may be the cause. The chain links TRBV7-7 to TRBJ2-5, with a possible D match to TRBD1 (5 bases). Germline CDR1 SSHAT, CDR2 FNYEAQ (reference sequence). CDR3 length equals 13 residues. CDR3 bases: TGTGCTAGCAGCCCGAGGACACGGGAGACCCAGTACTTC. Protein sequence: CASSPRTRETQYF.

The J gene is TRBJ1-5, the V gene TRBV20-1; D might be TRBD1 (5 bases). The CDR3 is made up of 15 amino acids. Trimming pared 5 bases from V and 0 bases from J, leaving 14 bases between. From germline, CDR1 is DFQATT and CDR2 SNEGSKA (reference sequence). In DNA, the CDR3 is TGCAGTGCTTCGAAACCCAGGGATAGCAATCAGCCCCAGCATTTT. Translating gives CSASKPRDSNQPQHF.

CDR3 protein: CASSFPPANEKLFF. DNA of the CDR3: TGTGCCAGCAGTTTTCCCCCCGCTAATGAAAAACTGTTTTTT. This chain connects TRBV12-3 or TRBV12-4 to TRBJ1-4, with no clear D. V shed 3 bases and J shed 3 bases, with 8 bases lying between them. This CDR3 has 14 amino acids.

This chain connects TRBV7-9 to TRBJ2-6, with 9 bases lining up with TRBD1. From germline, CDR1 is SEHNR and CDR2 FQNEAQ (reference sequence). The CDR3 extends over 17 amino acids. V lost 10 bases, J lost 1 base, and 11 bases stayed unmatched. In DNA, the CDR3 is TGTGCCATTATATTGGGACAGGGTGGATCTGGGGCCAACGTCCTGACTTTC. Encoded protein: CAIILGQGGSGANVLTF.

The V call is TRBV11-2, the J call TRBJ1-2; D not resolved. V lost 5 bases to trimming and J lost 4 bases, with 11 bases between them. The V gene's germline CDR1 is SGHAT and CDR2 FQNNGV. The length of the CDR3 is 13 residues. The CDR3 coding sequence is TGTGCCAGCAGCGAAAGGCGGGCCTATGGCTACACCTTC. This gives the protein CASSERRAYGYTF.

This clonotype was counted only a few times. The CDR3 DNA follows: TGTGCCGGCGGACAGGGGGAGTACCAAGAGACCCAGTACTTC. Its translation: CAGGQGEYQETQYF. The chain joins TRBV2 to TRBJ2-5; TRBD1 aligns across 10 bases. The trim removed 11 bases at V and 0 bases at J, leaving 6 bases unmatched. This CDR3 has 14 amino acids. Germline V gives CDR1 SNHLY, CDR2 FYNNEI. Complete variable domain (other parts from reference TRBV2 and TRBJ2-5): EPEVTQTPSHQVTQMGQEVILRCVPISNHLYFYWYRQILGQKVEFLVSFYNNEISEKSEIFDDQFSVERPDGSNFTLKIRSTKLEDSAMYFCAGGQGEYQETQYFGPGTRLLVL.

V usage is TRBV7-2 and J usage is TRBJ2-3; TRBD2 agrees at 8 bases. The CDR3 loop spans 14 amino acids. V lost 7 bases and J lost 4; bases outside the gene matches: 7. Germline CDR1 SGHTA, CDR2 FQGNSA. CDR3: CASKPGLVSDTQYF. CDR3 coding DNA: TGTGCCAGCAAGCCGGGACTAGTTTCAGATACGCAGTATTTT.

This clonotype was seen a few times. The V and J genes are TRBV28 and TRBJ2-3; D may be TRBD1 (6 bases). Trimming took off 3 bases at V and 0 bases at J, with 10 bases between the two ends. Per the germline V gene, CDR1 is MDHEN and CDR2 is SYDVKM. CDR3 length: 15 amino acids. CDR3 nucleotide sequence: TGTGCCAGCAGTTTTAGGACAGCTAGCACAGATACGCAGTATTTT. Translating it yields CASSFRTASTDTQYF.

This clonotype came up a few times. V and J are TRBV20-1 and TRBJ2-3, with 7 bases aligning to TRBD1. Trimming cost V 5 bases and J 2 bases; bases outside gene matches: 10. CDR1 and CDR2 (germline): DFQATT, SNEGSKA (reference sequence). The CDR3 loop spans 15 amino acids. CDR3 nucleotides: TGCAGTGCTGAAGACAGGGAAATACTCACAGATACGCAGTATTTT. The encoded protein is CSAEDREILTDTQYF.

The V gene is TRBV29-1, the J gene TRBJ2-5; 7 bases line up with TRBD1. The junction had 9 bases not matched to a gene; V was cut back by 6 bases and J by 5 bases. The CDR3 has 13 residues. Germline-derived CDR1 and CDR2 are SQVTM and ANQGSEA. The chain's CDR3 is CSVTGRIWETQYF. The CDR3 DNA reads as TGCAGCGTGACAGGGCGCATTTGGGAGACCCAGTACTTC. The variable domain in full, with the rest retrieved from reference TRBV29-1 and TRBJ2-5, is SAVISQKPSRDICQRGTSLTIQCQVDSQVTMMFWYRQQPGQSLTLIATANQGSEATYESGFVIDKFPISRPNLTFSTLTVSNMSPEDSSIYLCSVTGRIWETQYFGPGTRLLVL.

The chain carries TRBV10-1 and TRBJ2-2; tentative D call: TRBD1 (5 bases). The CDR3 is made up of 14 amino acids. Trimming cost V 6 bases and J 0 bases, with 8 bases left between them. Germline-derived CDR1 and CDR2 are WNHNN and SYGVQD (reference sequence). This CDR3 reads CASSDSTNTGELFF. The CDR3 bases are TGCGCCAGCAGCGACAGCACGAACACCGGGGAGCTGTTTTTT.

The V call is TRBV20-1, the J call TRBJ2-7; D possibly corresponds to TRBD1 (5 bases). Trimming left V 0 bases short and J 4 bases short, with 19 bases between. The germline gives CDR1 DFQATT, CDR2 SNEGSKA (reference sequence). This CDR3 spans 16 amino acids. The CDR3: CSARDLVWQGVYEQYF. CDR3 nucleotides: TGCAGTGCTAGAGATCTGGTCTGGCAGGGTGTTTACGAGCAGTACTTC.

This clonotype was found many times. V and J are TRBV7-6 and TRBJ1-1; D not certain. The CDR3 has 13 amino acids. The V gene lost 0 bases and the J gene lost 3 bases, with 5 bases spanning the gap. Germline V gene data show CDR1 as SGHVS and CDR2 as FNYEAQ. Here the CDR3 reads CASSLAQDTEAFF. The CDR3, as DNA: TGTGCCAGCAGCTTAGCGCAGGACACTGAAGCTTTCTTT. The full variable domain, in which reference TRBV7-6 and TRBJ1-1 provide the parts outside the CDR3, is GAGVSQSPRYKVTKRGQDVALRCDPISGHVSLYWYRQALGQGPEFLTYFNYEAQQDKSGLPNDRFSAERPEGSISTLTIQRTEQRDSAMYRCASSLAQDTEAFFGQGTRLTVV.

The chain recombines TRBV20-1 with TRBJ2-1; D is tentatively TRBD1 or TRBD2 (5 bases each). The germline V and J ends were trimmed by 5 bases and 3 bases, with 11 bases remaining between them. The CDR3 length is 13 residues. CDR1 is DFQATT and CDR2 is SNEGSKA in the germline V gene (reference sequence). The CDR3 loop reads CSAGRDVYNEQFF. The CDR3 DNA follows: TGCAGTGCTGGCCGGGACGTCTACAATGAGCAGTTCTTC.

This clonotype was counted between two and nine times. The chain recombines TRBV25-1 with TRBJ2-1, with 8 bases identical to TRBD2. CDR1 and CDR2 from the germline V gene are MGHDK and SYGVNS. The junction had 9 bases not matched to a gene; V was cut back by 1 base and J by 7 bases. This CDR3 comprises 16 residues. The CDR3: CASSEWAGGLGNEQFF. CDR3 in DNA: TGTGCCAGCAGTGAATGGGCGGGGGGACTAGGGAATGAGCAGTTCTTC.

The table lists this clonotype with a few counts. J is TRBJ2-2 and V is TRBV6-1, with a possible D match to TRBD2 (6 bases). CDR3 size: 16 residues. Trimming left V 5 bases short and J 6 bases short, with 19 bases between. Germline V lookup: CDR1 MNHNS, CDR2 SASEGT. CDR3 DNA: TGTGCCAGCAGTAGGGTAGCGGCAAGGCCCGCCGGGGAGCTGTTTTTT. Its translation is CASSRVAARPAGELFF.

This clonotype was seen more than once but under ten times. J is TRBJ2-7 and V is TRBV11-2; 8 nucleotides match TRBD2. CDR1 is SGHAT and CDR2 is FQNNGV in the germline V gene. This CDR3 spans 15 amino acids. Losses at the gene ends were 5 bases for V and 2 bases for J; bases not matched to a gene: 8. CDR3 sequence: CASSRMAGGTYEQYF. The CDR3 DNA sequence: TGTGCCAGCAGCCGAATGGCGGGAGGAACCTACGAGCAGTACTTC.

The chain uses TRBV5-1 and TRBJ1-2; D remains unclear. From germline, CDR1 is SGHRS and CDR2 YFSETQ. Trimming left V 5 bases short and J 3 bases short, with 8 bases between. The CDR3 runs to 12 residues. The CDR3 DNA is TGCGCCAGCAGTGGGGTCGACTATGGCTACACCTTC. This codes for CASSGVDYGYTF.

This chain joins TRBV4-3 and TRBJ2-3, with D uncertain. The germline V and J ends were trimmed by 0 bases and 4 bases, with 17 bases remaining between them. Germline V lookup: CDR1 LGHNA, CDR2 YSLEER. The CDR3 is made up of 17 amino acids. The DNA of the CDR3 is TGCGCCAGCAGCCAAGATTGGTCGCAGGAGTCCCCAGATACGCAGTATTTT. Amino acid sequence: CASSQDWSQESPDTQYF.

The gene calls are TRBV7-2 and TRBJ1-1; no clear D. CDR3 length: 13 residues. V gave up 11 bases and J gave up 1 base, with 14 bases separating them. Germline V gene sequence: CDR1 SGHTA, CDR2 FQGNSA. The chain's CDR3 is CAARRTRNTEAFF. For the CDR3, the DNA is TGTGCCGCCCGGAGGACCCGGAACACTGAAGCTTTCTTT.

This clonotype has at least ten counts. This sequence joins TRBV12-3 or TRBV12-4 and TRBJ2-7; D is unclear. Trimming took off 9 bases at V and 3 bases at J, with 12 bases between the two ends. The CDR3 has 12 amino acids. The CDR3 spells CASRKGRYEQYF. Written as DNA, the CDR3 is TGTGCCAGTCGTAAGGGTCGCTACGAGCAGTACTTC.

This clonotype was detected a few times. The genes are TRBV24-1 and TRBJ2-3; 12 bases are shared with TRBD1. Trimming cost V 2 bases and J 5 bases; bases outside gene matches: 7. The V gene's germline CDR1 is KGHDR and CDR2 SFDVKD. There are 17 residues in the CDR3. CDR3 loop: CATSDSPGTGGKDTQYF. For the CDR3, the DNA is TGTGCCACCAGTGATTCTCCCGGGACAGGGGGCAAAGATACGCAGTATTTT.

The chain recombines TRBV5-1 with TRBJ2-1; 10 bases map to TRBD1. The CDR3 covers 13 residues. Trimming cost V 3 bases and J 9 bases; bases outside gene matches: 3. The germline V gene has CDR1 SGHRS and CDR2 YFSETQ. Written as DNA, the CDR3 is TGCGCCAGCAGCTCGGACAGGGGGAGTGAGCAGTTCTTC. Encoded protein: CASSSDRGSEQFF.

The rearrangement links TRBV4-3 to TRBJ2-3, with TRBD2 matching over 9 bases. The CDR3 totals 16 residues. Germline trimming cut 0 bases from V and 10 bases from J; bases unmatched to any gene: 11. Germline V gene sequence: CDR1 LGHNA, CDR2 YSLEER. The CDR3 DNA reads as TGCGCCAGCAGCCAAGACGGACGGTCAGCGGGAGGCGCGCAGTATTTT. Its translation is CASSQDGRSAGGAQYF.

The J gene is TRBJ2-1, the V gene TRBV7-2; 10 nucleotides match TRBD1. Per germline, CDR1 SGHTA and CDR2 FQGNSA. The CDR3 has 15 residues. Trimming cost V 5 bases and J 16 bases; bases outside gene matches: 17. CDR3 coding DNA: TGTGCCAGCAGCCCCGGGGGGGGGACAGGGGACTTTGAATTCTTC. It codes for CASSPGGGTGDFEFF.

V is TRBV7-9 and J is TRBJ1-1; D ambiguous. The CDR3 consists of 15 residues. The germline V gene has CDR1 SEHNR and CDR2 FQNEAQ (reference sequence). V lost 4 bases, J lost 1 base, and 13 bases lay in between. The chain's CDR3 is CASSSPRQPNTEAFF. CDR3 sequence (DNA): TGTGCCAGCAGCTCCCCTCGCCAGCCGAACACTGAAGCTTTCTTT. Based on the CDR3 plus reference TRBV7-9 and TRBJ1-1, the full variable domain is DTGVSQNPRHKITKRGQNVTFRCDPISEHNRLYWYRQTLGQGPEFLTYFQNEAQLEKSRLLSDRFSAERPKGSFSTLEIQRTEQGDSAMYLCASSSPRQPNTEAFFGQGTRLTVV.

The chain employs TRBV7-9 and TRBJ2-1; the D is unclear. Trimming left V 7 bases short and J 5 bases short, with 9 bases between. CDR1 is SEHNR, CDR2 FQNEAQ, per germline (reference sequence). There are 12 residues in the CDR3. As DNA, the CDR3 is TGTGCCAGCACAATTTGGAACAATGAGCAGTTCTTC. It translates to CASTIWNNEQFF.